Presented here are 24 T cell receptor beta chains from one specimen sequenced in a study of Tregs in tolerant kidney transplant recipients (dated by TCRdb to the late 2010s). The time point tag for this specimen amounts to: blood sample drawn before combined kidney and bone marrow transplant. The method was the immunoSEQ multiplex PCR assay. This immuneACCESS table, as held by TCRdb, lists in-frame sequences with V and J called but not all clones. Of the missing ones, under half trace to an unresolved V gene in checked studies; the others have no known cause. Here the sample has around 77,000 clones; 98% occur a single time. The top ten clonotypes cover about 0.61% of the sample. The sequenced sample was CD4+ T cells from blood, obtained before the transplant. The source of these receptors is a human donor who received a combined kidney and bone marrow transplant.

This rearrangement joins TRBV19 to TRBJ2-5; TRBD1 is a possible D gene (6 bases). This CDR3 spans 15 amino acids. Germline V gene lookup returns CDR1 LNHDA and CDR2 SQIVND (reference sequence). V was trimmed by 3 bases and J by 5 bases, leaving 16 bases between them. CDR3 sequence: CASSIPSKGDETQYF. DNA for the CDR3: TGTGCCAGTAGTATCCCCTCCAAGGGGGATGAGACCCAGTACTTC.

The gene calls are TRBV5-1 and TRBJ2-7; the D gene is possibly TRBD2 (6 bases). The CDR3 has 14 amino acids. In germline, CDR1 is SGHRS, CDR2 YFSETQ. The V end was cut by 3 bases, the J end by 6 bases, with 16 bases between. CDR3 region: CASSSALAVSEQYF. As DNA, the CDR3 is TGCGCCAGCAGCTCCGCGTTAGCGGTCAGCGAGCAGTACTTC.

V gene TRBV18 combines with J gene TRBJ1-6, with a possible D match to TRBD1 (6 bases). V shed 2 bases and J shed 3 bases, with 11 bases lying between them. Germline V gives CDR1 KGHSH, CDR2 LQKENI. The length of the CDR3 is 16 residues. The CDR3 protein is CASSPEQGNYNSPLHF. DNA of the CDR3: TGTGCCAGCTCACCAGAACAGGGCAACTATAATTCACCCCTCCACTTT.

In DNA form, the CDR3 reads TGTGCCAGCAGCTTTCGCTCTACTAACAGGGAGACCCAGTACTTC. Protein: CASSFRSTNRETQYF. V is TRBV7-2 and J is TRBJ2-5; tentatively, D is TRBD1 (5 bases). CDR1 is SGHTA and CDR2 is FQGNSA in the germline V gene. The CDR3 is made up of 15 amino acids. V was shortened by 3 bases and J by 5 bases, with 16 bases between the two germline ends.

A single count supports this clone. V usage is TRBV10-3 and J usage is TRBJ2-7; no reliable D call. CDR1 is ENHRY, CDR2 SYGVKD, per germline. V gave up 6 bases and J gave up 3 bases, with 12 bases separating them. CDR3 length: 13 amino acids. The CDR3 spells CAISAGTYYEQYF. DNA for the CDR3: TGTGCCATCAGCGCAGGAACTTACTACGAGCAGTACTTC.

The chain links TRBV19 to TRBJ1-2; 7 bases are shared with TRBD1. The length of the CDR3 is 14 residues. The V gene end was trimmed by 6 bases and the J gene end by 6 bases; junction bases not matched to a gene: 10. Germline V gene data show CDR1 as LNHDA and CDR2 as SQIVND (reference sequence). The CDR3 is CASSETGLFDGYTF. The CDR3 DNA follows: TGTGCCAGTAGCGAGACAGGGCTCTTTGATGGCTACACCTTC.

This clone was observed once. The rearrangement joins TRBV9 to TRBJ1-5, with 11 bases aligning to TRBD1. This CDR3 region has 16 residues. V was clipped by 2 bases and J by 9 bases; unmatched bases: 10. Germline V lookup: CDR1 SGDLS, CDR2 YYNGEE. This chain's CDR3 is CASSVGVGTGGLPQHF. Here the CDR3 DNA reads TGTGCCAGCAGCGTTGGTGTAGGGACAGGGGGTCTGCCCCAGCATTTT. Looking up the rest from reference TRBV9 and TRBJ1-5 gives the full variable domain: DSGVTQTPKHLITATGQRVTLRCSPRSGDLSVYWYQQSLDQGLQFLIQYYNGEERAKGNILERFSAQQFPDLHSELNLSSLELGDSALYFCASSVGVGTGGLPQHFGDGTRLSIL.

The chain recombines TRBV9 with TRBJ2-1, with TRBD1 identical over 8 bases. The CDR3 totals 16 residues. The V gene end was trimmed by 1 base and the J gene end by 2 bases; junction bases not matched to a gene: 5. CDR1 and CDR2 from the germline V gene are SGDLS and YYNGEE. The CDR3 region has the DNA TGTGCCAGCAGCGTACTGGGGACAGGTACCTACAATGAGCAGTTCTTC. Translation gives CASSVLGTGTYNEQFF.

This chain uses TRBV7-3 with TRBJ1-1, with D possibly TRBD1 on 5 matching bases. Between the trimmed V and J ends, which lost 5 bases and 1 base, there was a span of 14 bases. This CDR3 is built from 15 residues. The V gene's germline CDR1 is SGHTA and CDR2 FQGTGA. The CDR3 loop reads CASSKGAIANTEAFF. CDR3 in DNA: TGTGCCAGCAGCAAAGGGGCCATAGCGAACACTGAAGCTTTCTTT.

The V and J genes are TRBV11-3 and TRBJ2-5; TRBD1 matches 7 bases. J was trimmed by 3 bases and V by 2 bases; bases with no gene match: 9. Germline V gene data show CDR1 as SGHNT and CDR2 as YENEEA. This CDR3 is built from 16 residues. This CDR3 reads CASSLSTGDHKETQYF. DNA for the CDR3: TGTGCCAGCAGCTTAAGCACAGGGGATCACAAAGAGACCCAGTACTTC.

The rearrangement links TRBV29-1 to TRBJ2-5, with 7 positions matching TRBD2. The V and J ends lost 8 bases and 6 bases, in that order; junction bases with no gene match: 9. The CDR3 spans 12 residues. CDR1 is SQVTM, CDR2 ANQGSEA, per germline. The CDR3 region has the DNA TGCAGCATTGGCGGGGGAGTGAAGACCCAGTACTTC. It codes for CSIGGGVKTQYF.

This chain joins TRBV10-3 and TRBJ1-2; D perhaps matches TRBD1 (6 bases). From germline, CDR1 is ENHRY and CDR2 SYGVKD. The CDR3 loop spans 13 amino acids. Trimming took off 1 base at V and 9 bases at J, with 12 bases between the two ends. CDR3: CAISEYRDESYTF. The CDR3 coding sequence is TGTGCCATCAGTGAGTACAGGGACGAGAGCTACACCTTC.

V and J are TRBV5-4 and TRBJ2-3; 9 nucleotides align to TRBD2. The germline V gene encodes CDR1 SGHNT and CDR2 YYREEE (reference sequence). V gave up 0 bases and J gave up 5 bases; unmatched junction bases: 7. This CDR3 spans 16 amino acids. CDR3 nucleotide sequence: TGTGCCAGCAGCTTGGGGCGCGGGGGGGCGGGAGATACGCAGTATTTT. Translated, it gives CASSLGRGGAGDTQYF.

The chain employs TRBV5-1 and TRBJ2-3; 7 nucleotides align to TRBD1. CDR3 length: 12 amino acids. The V segment lost 4 bases and the J segment 14 bases; nucleotides outside the gene matches: 10. The germline V gene has CDR1 SGHRS and CDR2 YFSETQ. DNA for the CDR3: TGCGCCAGCAGCACCAGACAGGGAGAGAGGTATTTT. It is translated as CASSTRQGERYF.

This clone has only one observation. V is TRBV7-6 and J is TRBJ2-7; D gene ambiguous. V was cut by 5 bases and J by 3 bases, with 5 bases left in between. The CDR3 has 11 amino acids. Germline V gene lookup returns CDR1 SGHVS and CDR2 FNYEAQ. Here the CDR3 reads CASSADYEQYF. CDR3 DNA sequence: TGTGCCAGCAGCGCGGACTACGAGCAGTACTTC.

The J gene is TRBJ2-2, the V gene TRBV7-9; 7 bases align to TRBD1. After removal of 4 bases from V and 7 bases from J, the junction contained 12 bases not matched to a gene. Germline lookup yields CDR1 SEHNR and CDR2 FQNEAQ (reference sequence). The CDR3 totals 16 residues. The CDR3 sequence: CASSCWRQGCNGELFF. Here the CDR3 DNA reads TGTGCCAGCAGCTGTTGGAGACAGGGATGTAACGGGGAGCTGTTTTTT.

The chain is built from TRBV7-6 and TRBJ2-1, with D perhaps TRBD2 (6 bases). CDR1 and CDR2 from the germline V gene are SGHVS and FNYEAQ. CDR3 length: 12 residues. The CDR3, as DNA: TGTGCGTCCGGGAGCTCCTACAATGAGCAGTTCTTC. It encodes CASGSSYNEQFF. The full variable domain, with the rest looked up from reference TRBV7-6 and TRBJ2-1, is GAGVSQSPRYKVTKRGQDVALRCDPISGHVSLYWYRQALGQGPEFLTYFNYEAQQDKSGLPNDRFSAERPEGSISTLTIQRTEQRDSAMYRCASGSSYNEQFFGPGTRLTVL.

This clone has a single count. The chain recombines TRBV18 with TRBJ2-2, with 7 bases matching TRBD1. CDR1 KGHSH and CDR2 LQKENI come from the germline V gene. The CDR3 covers 15 residues. Trimming cost V 3 bases and J 3 bases; bases outside gene matches: 4. CDR3 sequence reads: CASSPRDRYTGELFF. In DNA form, the CDR3 reads TGTGCCAGCTCACCTCGGGACAGATACACCGGGGAGCTGTTTTTT.

V gene TRBV4-2 combines with J gene TRBJ1-3; D might be TRBD1 (6 bases). The CDR3 runs 13 residues. Germline-derived CDR1 and CDR2 are LGHNA and YNFKEQ. Trimming pared 0 bases from V and 7 bases from J, leaving 7 bases between. CDR3 bases: TGTGCCAGCAGCCAAGATAGGGGGAACACCATATATTTT. It specifies CASSQDRGNTIYF.

The chain combines TRBV6-4 with TRBJ1-2, with TRBD1 matching over 9 bases. J gave up 0 bases and V 9 bases, and 8 bases lay outside the gene matches. The CDR3 runs 15 residues. CDR1 MRHNA and CDR2 SNTAGT come from the germline V gene. CDR3 in amino acids: CARGGQGTANYGYTF. DNA for the CDR3: TGTGCCAGAGGGGGACAGGGAACAGCTAACTATGGCTACACCTTC.

The V and J genes are TRBV27 and TRBJ2-3, with TRBD2 matching 9 bases. CDR1 is MNHEY, CDR2 SMNVEV, per germline (reference sequence). V lost 2 bases to trimming and J lost 5 bases; unmatched junction nucleotides: 5. This CDR3 has 15 residues. Here the CDR3 reads CASSLPSGTRDTQYF. The CDR3 DNA reads as TGTGCCAGCAGTTTACCTAGCGGGACTAGAGATACGCAGTATTTT.

The chain has TRBV30 and TRBJ1-4, with TRBD1 identical over 9 bases. Germline lookup yields CDR1 GTSNPN and CDR2 SVGIG (reference sequence). This CDR3 is 13 amino acids long. Unmatched junction bases numbered 9, after V lost 6 bases and J lost 10 bases. The CDR3 sequence: CACTGGPPGKLFF. The CDR3 region has the DNA TGTGCCTGCACAGGGGGCCCACCAGGAAAACTGTTTTTT.

The CDR3 coding sequence is TGTGCCAGCAGTTACTCGGGAGGGTATGGCTACACCTTC. Amino acids: CASSYSGGYGYTF. This chain connects TRBV6-5 to TRBJ1-2; D unresolved. V lost 0 bases and J 5 bases, leaving 7 bases between the germline ends. Germline CDR1 MNHEY, CDR2 SVGAGI. CDR3 size: 13 residues.

The V gene is TRBV4-2, the J gene TRBJ1-3; D gene uncertain. CDR3 size: 16 residues. V was cut by 0 bases and J by 2 bases, with 11 bases left in between. Looked up from germline, CDR1 is LGHNA and CDR2 is YNFKEQ. The CDR3 nucleotides read TGTGCCAGCAGCCAAGATAGAGGGAATGCTGGAAACACCATATATTTT. Protein sequence: CASSQDRGNAGNTIYF.